This entry is about one TCR beta chain. Only a few counts were recorded for this clonotype. Its binding antigen is unknown. Within one base of it there is no much larger clone, and no base qualities were kept. The data were taken from a study of early T cells in non-severe SARS-CoV-2 infection (dated by TCRdb to the early 2020s). About the investigation overall: Bulk RNA from unsorted whole blood was used for TCR sequencing, so alpha and beta chains could not be paired. The paper as a whole reports these results and caveats: VDJdb matching was skewed toward anti-spike CD8 responses, so virus-specific expansions were likely underestimated and private and CD4 specificities were missed.

Set within a cohort of healthcare workers in London, UK, this nested case-control study involved weekly PCR testing of nasopharyngeal swabs along with blood sampling. Healthcare workers were recruited between 23 and 31 March 2020, during the week of the UK lockdown, and were followed weekly for up to about 15 weeks. Library creation used 5' RACE. Reads for this sample came from a NextSeq 500. To correct for sequencing error and PCR bias, the TCR library protocol tagged individual cDNA molecules with unique molecular identifiers. Both TCR alpha and beta chains were sequenced, and tight co-correlation was observed between alpha and beta sequence abundances in each sample. The authors' analysis ran thus. Decombinator V4 was used to annotate TCR sequences for V gene, J gene and CDR3. TCRs were defined as expanded if a significant change between any two time points was detected under a Poisson model with p below 0.0001. TCR abundances were normalised to the total number of TCRs sequenced per sample and were expressed as counts per million. TRAV1-2 paired with TRAJ12, TRAJ20 or TRAJ33 defined MAIT TCRs, while TRAV10 paired with TRAJ18 defined iNKT TCRs. VDJdb, accessed on 1 November 2021, was searched for TCRs annotated for CMV, EBV and SARS-CoV-2, and TCRs annotated for more than one antigen were excluded. The public reads were quality trimmed at Q25 with fastp and then assembled into clones with MiXCR by TCRdb, keeping productive beta chains. One record per CDR3 amino acid sequence lists the most common genes and DNA. These V and J calls are TCRdb output, not the study's own analysis. This sample comprises 30,000 or so distinct CDR3 sequences, roughly 4.5% of them detected only once. Together, the top ten hold about 5.7% of the sample.

V was cut back by 8 bases and J by 4 bases, leaving a gap of 8 bases between them. The germline V gene (reference sequence) sets CDR1 to LNHDA and CDR2 to SQIVND. The CDR3 runs 12 residues from the cysteine to the phenylalanine. Only CDR3 DNA remains: 36 bases, in frame from the first base. The rearrangement combines TRBV19 with TRBJ2-2, with the identity of the D gene unclear. The TCR originated in an adult who was a healthcare worker with PCR-confirmed SARS-CoV-2 infection or an uninfected control (not recorded which). Specimen: whole blood. The CDR3 amino acid sequence is: CASLKVTGELFF. The bases read TGTGCCAGTTTAAAGGTCACCGGGGAGCTGTTTTTT.